The 21 T cell receptor beta chains below all came from one sample that was sequenced in a study of regulatory T cells in long-lasting Graves disease. Time point: persistent/refractory GD, antithyroid drugs over 5 years with positive TRAb. PBMC-derived RNA was used for the TCR library. Arm-PCR with iRepertoire HTBI primers amplified the CDR3 regions for these TCR beta libraries. TCRdb itself ran the multiplex PCR reads through MiXCR, one entry per CDR3 protein. The data hold hundreds of thousands of distinct CDR3 sequences, with less than 25% observed a single time. The sequences come from peripheral blood mononuclear cells (PBMCs), collected when the disease was refractory, from a patient treated with antithyroid drugs. The receptor source for this set is a female donor with Graves disease.

This clonotype was observed at least ten times. The chain has TRBV28 and TRBJ2-2; TRBD2 matches at 7 bases. The CDR3 covers 14 residues. Germline values: CDR1 MDHEN, CDR2 SYDVKM. V lost 6 bases, J lost 2 bases, and 3 bases stayed unmatched. CDR3 sequence: CASRIAGNTGELFF. CDR3 in DNA: TGTGCCAGCAGAATAGCGGGCAACACCGGGGAGCTGTTTTTT.

The chain links TRBV12-3 or TRBV12-4 to TRBJ1-1, with TRBD1 matching over 7 bases. The CDR3 covers 11 residues. J gave up 7 bases and V 6 bases, and 2 bases lay outside the gene matches. The DNA for the CDR3 is TGTGCCAGCAGCGGGACAGTTGAAGCTTTCTTT. Residues: CASSGTVEAFF.

This chain uses TRBV5-4 with TRBJ1-1; 8 nucleotides line up with TRBD1. J was trimmed by 4 bases and V by 0 bases; bases with no gene match: 5. The CDR3 has 15 amino acids. Germline V lookup: CDR1 SGHNT, CDR2 YYREEE (reference sequence). CDR3 region: CASSLDAGGGTEAFF. CDR3 in DNA: TGTGCCAGCAGCTTGGACGCAGGGGGCGGCACTGAAGCTTTCTTT.

A few counts support this clonotype. Given a much more abundant clone one base away, this may be a read error. The gene calls are TRBV28 and TRBJ1-1, with 7 nucleotides matching TRBD1. The CDR3 contains 15 residues. Germline lookup yields CDR1 MDHEN and CDR2 SYDVKM. V lost 5 bases and J lost 5; bases outside the gene matches: 11. CDR3 region: CASSPKGALWTEAFF. The CDR3 bases are TGTGCCAGCAGTCCTAAGGGGGCGCTTTGGACTGAAGCTTTCTTT.

This clonotype has at least ten counts. This chain joins TRBV28 and TRBJ2-7; 7 bases are a match to TRBD1. The junction had 4 bases not matched to a gene; V was cut back by 2 bases and J by 6 bases. The length of the CDR3 is 13 residues. CDR1 is MDHEN and CDR2 is SYDVKM in the germline V gene. The CDR3: CASSLDRAREQYF. The CDR3 DNA is TGTGCCAGCAGTTTAGACAGGGCGCGCGAGCAGTACTTC.

This clonotype was seen a few times. The chain employs TRBV6-1 and TRBJ2-7; D is perhaps TRBD1 (5 bases). Trimming removed 5 bases at V and 3 bases at J, with 11 bases between. CDR1 is MNHNS, CDR2 SASEGT, per germline. The CDR3 totals 13 residues. The CDR3 sequence: CASSPRQYYEQYF. DNA for the CDR3: TGTGCCAGCAGTCCCCGACAGTACTACGAGCAGTACTTC.

A note on this clonotype: A much larger clone sits a single nucleotide away, making a read error possible. The chain couples TRBV30 to TRBJ2-7, with TRBD1 matching 8 bases. Germline CDR1 is GTSNPN and CDR2 is SVGIG (reference sequence). V was pared by 1 base and J by 5 bases, with 7 bases of the junction left unmatched. CDR3 length equals 14 residues. The CDR3 DNA reads TGTGCCTGGAGTGGGGACAGGCGTAGTAACGAGCAGTACTTC. Residues: CAWSGDRRSNEQYF.

V usage is TRBV19 and J usage is TRBJ2-1; 7 nucleotides match TRBD1. The CDR3 is 13 residues long. The germline V gene has CDR1 LNHDA and CDR2 SQIVND (reference sequence). J lost 10 bases, V lost 5 bases, and 8 bases had no gene match. The CDR3 region has the DNA TGTGCCAGTAGTCTCGGGACAGCCGCAGAGCAGTTCTTC. This codes for CASSLGTAAEQFF.

V gene TRBV7-2 combines with J gene TRBJ2-2; 10 bases align to TRBD2. The CDR3 spans 14 residues. Germline-derived CDR1 and CDR2 are SGHTA and FQGNSA. V was pared by 5 bases and J by 6 bases, with 3 bases of the junction left unmatched. The DNA for the CDR3 is TGTGCCAGCAGCATGCTAGCGGGAGCCGGGGAGCTGTTTTTT. Protein sequence: CASSMLAGAGELFF. Complete variable domain (other parts from reference TRBV7-2 and TRBJ2-2): GAGVSQSPSNKVTEKGKDVELRCDPISGHTALYWYRQSLGQGLEFLIYFQGNSAPDKSGLPSDRFSAERTGGSVSTLTIQRTQQEDSAVYLCASSMLAGAGELFFGEGSRLTVL.

J is TRBJ2-1 and V is TRBV29-1, with TRBD2 matching over 10 bases. The CDR3 consists of 14 residues. The ends lost 2 bases at V and 4 bases at J; junction bases unmatched: 2. Germline V lookup: CDR1 SQVTM, CDR2 ANQGSEA. The CDR3: CSVELAGEYNEQFF. The DNA of the CDR3 is TGCAGCGTTGAACTAGCGGGAGAATACAATGAGCAGTTCTTC.

This clonotype was counted many times. The chain joins TRBV27 to TRBJ1-5; D gene ambiguous. V gave up 3 bases and J gave up 7 bases, with 10 bases separating them. The germline gives CDR1 MNHEY, CDR2 SMNVEV (reference sequence). The CDR3 has 13 residues. The CDR3 nucleotides read TGTGCCAGCAGTTTCTCACGGGGACAGCCCCAGCATTTT. It specifies CASSFSRGQPQHF.

This clonotype was seen many times. The chain has TRBV28 and TRBJ1-2; 7 bases map to TRBD1. The J segment lost 6 bases and the V segment lost 6 bases, leaving 10 bases of the junction unmatched. The CDR3 spans 14 residues. CDR1 MDHEN and CDR2 SYDVKM come from the germline V gene. CDR3 sequence: CASSPRGILDGYTF. CDR3 DNA sequence: TGTGCCAGCAGCCCCAGGGGGATTCTGGATGGCTACACCTTC.

The chain carries TRBV7-6 and TRBJ1-4, with D possibly being TRBD1 (5 bases). The V gene lost 2 bases and the J gene lost 5 bases, with 9 bases spanning the gap. Germline CDR1 is SGHVS and CDR2 is FNYEAQ. CDR3 length equals 14 residues. The CDR3 spells CASSLSGWNEKLFF. The DNA of the CDR3 is TGTGCCAGCAGCTTATCAGGGTGGAATGAAAAACTGTTTTTT. Complete variable domain (other parts from reference TRBV7-6 and TRBJ1-4): GAGVSQSPRYKVTKRGQDVALRCDPISGHVSLYWYRQALGQGPEFLTYFNYEAQQDKSGLPNDRFSAERPEGSISTLTIQRTEQRDSAMYRCASSLSGWNEKLFFGSGTQLSVL.

Only one count was recorded for this clonotype. The chain links TRBV12-3 or TRBV12-4 to TRBJ2-3; D gene ambiguous. V was trimmed by 3 bases and J by 0 bases, leaving 10 bases between them. The CDR3 extends over 15 amino acids. CDR3 in DNA: TGTGCCAGCAGTTTGAGCGTAACTAGCACAGATACGCAGTATTTT. As protein: CASSLSVTSTDTQYF.

This clonotype was counted many times. The rearrangement links TRBV20-1 to TRBJ2-5; 11 bases fit TRBD2. This CDR3 has 14 amino acids. The germline CDR1 and CDR2 sequences are DFQATT and SNEGSKA (reference sequence). The J segment lost 7 bases and the V segment lost 5 bases, leaving 9 bases of the junction unmatched. The CDR3 sequence: CSAVSGRALVTQYF. For the CDR3, the DNA is TGCAGTGCTGTTAGCGGGAGGGCCTTAGTGACCCAGTACTTC.

The J gene is TRBJ1-4, the V gene TRBV20-1, with D uncertain. Germline V gives CDR1 DFQATT, CDR2 SNEGSKA (reference sequence). V lost 1 base to trimming and J lost 4 bases, with 1 base between them. The CDR3 loop spans 11 amino acids. The CDR3 spells CSARVNEKLFF. CDR3 nucleotides: TGCAGTGCTAGAGTTAATGAAAAACTGTTTTTT.

This clonotype was observed many times. The V gene is TRBV20-1, the J gene TRBJ2-2; unclear D gene. V was cut by 6 bases and J by 3 bases, with 11 bases left in between. This CDR3 contains 13 residues. Germline CDR1 and CDR2: DFQATT and SNEGSKA (reference sequence). The CDR3 loop is CSAEDWDTGELFF. CDR3 nucleotides: TGCAGTGCGGAAGACTGGGACACCGGGGAGCTGTTTTTT.

This clonotype showed up just a few times. V usage is TRBV20-1 and J usage is TRBJ2-2, with D possibly matching TRBD2 (6 bases). The CDR3 has 14 amino acids. V lost 2 bases to trimming and J lost 2 bases, with 9 bases between them. Germline CDR1 is DFQATT and CDR2 is SNEGSKA (reference sequence). The CDR3 coding sequence is TGCAGTGCTAGAAGGAGGGGCAACACCGGGGAGCTGTTTTTT. This sequence encodes CSARRRGNTGELFF.

There are a few counts of this clonotype. The rearrangement links TRBV28 to TRBJ2-1; possibly TRBD2 for D (7 bases). With 2 bases removed from V and 10 bases from J, the gap between germline ends came to 21 bases. Germline V gene lookup returns CDR1 MDHEN and CDR2 SYDVKM. CDR3 size: 16 residues. The CDR3, as DNA: TGTGCCAGCAGTTTAAGGGGGGAGGGCCGACTAGACGAGCAGTTCTTC. As protein: CASSLRGEGRLDEQFF.

This rearrangement joins TRBV20-1 to TRBJ1-5; a possible D gene is TRBD1 (5 bases). The CDR3 loop spans 15 amino acids. Per germline, CDR1 DFQATT and CDR2 SNEGSKA (reference sequence). The V end was cut by 6 bases, the J end by 2 bases, with 17 bases between. The CDR3 nucleotides read TGCAGTGCCACATTCGGGGGTTTGGGCAATCAGCCCCAGCATTTT. Translating it yields CSATFGGLGNQPQHF.

This clonotype has a handful of counts. The chain is built from TRBV4-1 and TRBJ2-7; TRBD1 might be the D (5 bases). Per the germline V gene, CDR1 is MGHRA and CDR2 is YSYEKL. The CDR3 is 12 residues long. Trimming cost V 5 bases and J 5 bases, with 10 bases left between them. The CDR3 loop is CASSADSNEQYF. The DNA of the CDR3 is TGCGCCAGCAGCGCAGACAGCAACGAGCAGTACTTC.